The 17 T cell receptor beta chains below come from one sample, sequenced in a study of shared clonotypes between healthy human individuals. Sequenced by immunoSEQ multiplex PCR; TCRdb stores in-frame clones only, minus some. The table includes over 700,000 clones, just under 75% detected once. Sequenced input: memory CD4+ T cells sorted from blood. Described subset: CD45RA-negative fraction. The receptors derive from a woman aged 25 to 45 in good health.

The chain links TRBV28 to TRBJ1-3; the D is unclear. Trimming cost V 3 bases and J 0 bases, with 9 bases left between them. The germline V gene has CDR1 MDHEN and CDR2 SYDVKM. The CDR3 contains 15 residues. The CDR3 nucleotides are TGTGCCAGCAGTTTTACACGGATCTCTGGAAACACCATATATTTT. Translating gives CASSFTRISGNTIYF.

The chain carries TRBV13 and TRBJ2-1; 13 bases align to TRBD2. J was trimmed by 8 bases and V by 6 bases; bases with no gene match: 4. The V gene's germline CDR1 is PRHDT and CDR2 FYEKMQ (reference sequence). The CDR3 loop spans 14 amino acids. The CDR3 coding sequence is TGTGCCAGCAGTTGGACTAGCGGGAGATATGAGCAGTTCTTC. This sequence encodes CASSWTSGRYEQFF. The whole variable domain, remainder taken from reference TRBV13 and TRBJ2-1, is AAGVIQSPRHLIKEKRETATLKCYPIPRHDTVYWYQQGPGQDPQFLISFYEKMQSDKGSIPDRFSAQQFSDYHSELNMSSLELGDSALYFCASSWTSGRYEQFFGPGTRLTVL.

This chain uses TRBV5-4 with TRBJ2-5; a weak D match, TRBD2 (6 bases). Germline CDR1 reads SGHNT; CDR2 reads YYREEE (reference sequence). CDR3 size: 14 residues. Trimming removed 3 bases from V and 5 bases from J, with 14 bases in between. CDR3 DNA sequence: TGTGCCAGCAGCTCCCCCGACGGAGGGGAGACCCAGTACTTC. This translates into CASSSPDGGETQYF.

The chain joins TRBV2 to TRBJ2-7, with D unresolved. V was clipped by 9 bases and J by 4 bases, with 13 bases between them. CDR3 size: 12 residues. CDR1 is SNHLY and CDR2 is FYNNEI in the germline V gene. The CDR3 nucleotides read TGTGCCAGGAGAAAGGACGGATACGAGCAGTACTTC. As protein: CARRKDGYEQYF.

The chain is built from TRBV5-4 and TRBJ2-3; 8 bases match TRBD1. The CDR3 is 13 residues long. The germline V gene has CDR1 SGHNT and CDR2 YYREEE (reference sequence). V was clipped by 4 bases and J by 6 bases; unmatched bases: 4. Here the CDR3 DNA reads TGTGCCAGCAGCCGGACAGGGTCCGATACGCAGTATTTT. Protein: CASSRTGSDTQYF.

The CDR3 region is CASSMGQFF. In DNA, the CDR3 is TGTGCCAGCTCAATGGGACAGTTCTTC. The chain recombines TRBV18 with TRBJ2-1, with D hard to call. The germline CDR1 and CDR2 sequences are KGHSH and LQKENI. Deletions cut 5 bases from V and 13 bases from J, with 6 bases between. CDR3 length: 9 residues.

The chain is built from TRBV7-2 and TRBJ2-1, with D perhaps matching TRBD1 (5 bases). This CDR3 spans 13 amino acids. The V gene lost 3 bases and the J gene lost 9 bases, with 12 bases spanning the gap. Germline assignment: CDR1 SGHTA and CDR2 FQGNSA. The chain's CDR3 is CASSFQEGVEQFF. CDR3 nucleotide sequence: TGTGCCAGCAGCTTTCAGGAAGGGGTTGAGCAGTTCTTC.

This chain uses TRBV7-6 with TRBJ2-2; D is uncertain. This CDR3 region has 14 residues. Germline assignment: CDR1 SGHVS and CDR2 FNYEAQ. Trimming shortened V by 1 base and J by 1 base, and 4 bases separated the two germline ends. CDR3: CASSLGLNTGELFF. The CDR3 DNA reads TGTGCCAGCAGCTTAGGCCTGAACACCGGGGAGCTGTTTTTT.

There are a few counts of this clone. The chain combines TRBV19 with TRBJ1-5, with a weak D call TRBD1 (5 bases). The length of the CDR3 is 15 residues. Trimming removed 7 bases at V and 1 base at J, with 14 bases between. Germline V gene data show CDR1 as LNHDA and CDR2 as SQIVND (reference sequence). The CDR3 nucleotides are TGTGCCAGTAACCTTGTTGGGGACAGCAATCAGCCCCAGCATTTT. Protein sequence: CASNLVGDSNQPQHF.

The chain combines TRBV5-4 with TRBJ1-2; D not certain. The CDR3 has 12 residues. In germline, CDR1 is SGHNT, CDR2 YYREEE (reference sequence). V shed 0 bases and J shed 7 bases, with 7 bases lying between them. CDR3 in amino acids: CASSLGLGGYTF. DNA of the CDR3: TGTGCCAGCAGCTTGGGGCTGGGTGGCTACACCTTC. The whole variable domain, filled in from reference TRBV5-4 and TRBJ1-2, reads ETGVTQSPTHLIKTRGQQVTLRCSSQSGHNTVSWYQQALGQGPQFIFQYYREEENGRGNFPPRFSGLQFPNYSSELNVNALELDDSALYLCASSLGLGGYTFGSGTRLTVV.

This clone was observed a handful of times. This sequence joins TRBV5-1 and TRBJ2-7; D gene ambiguous. The CDR3 extends over 15 amino acids. CDR1 is SGHRS, CDR2 YFSETQ, per germline. Trimming left V 0 bases short and J 0 bases short, with 10 bases between. The CDR3 sequence is CASSLDRLSSYEQYF. In DNA form, the CDR3 reads TGCGCCAGCAGCTTGGACAGATTGAGCTCCTACGAGCAGTACTTC.

This clone has a single count. This chain uses TRBV19 with TRBJ2-1; 7 nucleotides agree with TRBD2. V shed 6 bases, J shed 0 bases, and the junction held 20 bases outside the gene matches. Germline V gene sequence: CDR1 LNHDA, CDR2 SQIVND (reference sequence). This CDR3 has 20 amino acids. CDR3 DNA: TGTGCCAGTAGCCACCGAGGTCAGAGGTCGGGAGGAAGCTCCTACAATGAGCAGTTCTTC. Residues: CASSHRGQRSGGSSYNEQFF.

The chain joins TRBV30 to TRBJ2-3; tentative D call: TRBD1 (6 bases). The V gene lost 0 bases and the J gene lost 1 base, with 8 bases spanning the gap. The CDR3 spans 14 residues. Germline V lookup: CDR1 GTSNPN, CDR2 SVGIG (reference sequence). The CDR3 coding sequence is TGTGCCTGGAGTGTAGGGGGAGGCACAGATACGCAGTATTTT. Protein sequence: CAWSVGGGTDTQYF.

This clone was seen once. The chain is built from TRBV11-2 and TRBJ1-2; no reliable D call. V was cut by 5 bases and J by 8 bases, with 15 bases left in between. The CDR3 sequence is 13 residues long. Germline CDR1 and CDR2: SGHAT and FQNNGV. CDR3 amino acids: CASSPGGGQGYTF. The CDR3 coding sequence is TGTGCCAGCAGCCCGGGTGGAGGGCAGGGCTACACCTTC.

Here the CDR3 reads CASRSRLGTVNQPQHF. Written as DNA, the CDR3 is TGTGCCAGTCGCAGTCGCCTAGGGACAGTCAATCAGCCCCAGCATTTT. This sequence joins TRBV19 and TRBJ1-5, with 7 positions matching TRBD1. V shed 8 bases and J 3 bases; nucleotides not matched to a gene: 13. Germline CDR1 is LNHDA and CDR2 is SQIVND (reference sequence). This CDR3 region has 16 residues.

The genes are TRBV27 and TRBJ2-1; TRBD1 matches at 7 bases. Looked up from germline, CDR1 is MNHEY and CDR2 is SMNVEV (reference sequence). The CDR3 loop spans 16 amino acids. After removal of 8 bases from V and 2 bases from J, the junction contained 12 bases not matched to a gene. CDR3: CASRKGTVRAYNEQFF. CDR3 nucleotide sequence: TGTGCCAGCCGGAAAGGGACAGTTCGGGCCTACAATGAGCAGTTCTTC.

This sequence joins TRBV25-1 and TRBJ2-5; 12 bases match TRBD2. The trim removed 4 bases at V and 11 bases at J, leaving 5 bases unmatched. Germline V gene lookup returns CDR1 MGHDK and CDR2 SYGVNS. This CDR3 is built from 13 residues. The CDR3 DNA reads TGTGCCAGCAGTGCTAGCGGGAGGGGTGAGCAGTACTTC. This encodes CASSASGRGEQYF.